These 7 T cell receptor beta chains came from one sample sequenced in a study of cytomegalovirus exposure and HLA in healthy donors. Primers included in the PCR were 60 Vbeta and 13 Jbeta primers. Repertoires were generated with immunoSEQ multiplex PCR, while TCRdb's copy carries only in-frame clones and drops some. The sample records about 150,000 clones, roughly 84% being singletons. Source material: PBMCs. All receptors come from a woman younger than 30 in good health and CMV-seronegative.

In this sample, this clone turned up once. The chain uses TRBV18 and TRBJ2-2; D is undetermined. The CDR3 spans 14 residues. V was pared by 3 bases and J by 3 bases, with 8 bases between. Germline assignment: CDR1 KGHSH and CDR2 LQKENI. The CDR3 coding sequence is TGTGCCAGCTCACCGGAGCCAGACACCGGGGAGCTGTTTTTT. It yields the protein CASSPEPDTGELFF.

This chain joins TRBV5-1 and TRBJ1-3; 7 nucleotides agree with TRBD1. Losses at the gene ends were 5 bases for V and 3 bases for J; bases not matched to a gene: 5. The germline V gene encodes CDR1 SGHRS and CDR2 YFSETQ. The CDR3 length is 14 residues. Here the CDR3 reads CASRYRGDGNTIYF. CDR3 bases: TGCGCCAGCAGGTACAGGGGTGATGGAAACACCATATATTTT.

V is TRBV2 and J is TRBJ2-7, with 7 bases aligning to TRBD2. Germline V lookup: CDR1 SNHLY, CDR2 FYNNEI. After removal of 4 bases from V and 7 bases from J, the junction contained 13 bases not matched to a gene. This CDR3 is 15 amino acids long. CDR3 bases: TGTGCCAGCAGTGCCTCGACTAGCCTCCGCGGGGAGCAGTACTTC. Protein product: CASSASTSLRGEQYF.

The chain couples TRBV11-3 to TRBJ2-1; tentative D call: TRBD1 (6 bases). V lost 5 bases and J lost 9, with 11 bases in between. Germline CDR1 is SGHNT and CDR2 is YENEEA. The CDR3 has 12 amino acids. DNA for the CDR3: TGTGCCAGCAGCCAGCAGGGGAGTGAGCAGTTCTTC. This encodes CASSQQGSEQFF.

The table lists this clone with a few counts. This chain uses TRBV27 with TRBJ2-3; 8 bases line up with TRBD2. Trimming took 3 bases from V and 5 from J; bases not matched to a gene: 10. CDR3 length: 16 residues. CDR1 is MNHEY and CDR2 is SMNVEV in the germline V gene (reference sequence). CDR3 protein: CASSFPGGGSLDTQYF. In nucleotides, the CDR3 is TGTGCCAGCAGTTTTCCCGGGGGGGGAAGCTTAGATACGCAGTATTTT.

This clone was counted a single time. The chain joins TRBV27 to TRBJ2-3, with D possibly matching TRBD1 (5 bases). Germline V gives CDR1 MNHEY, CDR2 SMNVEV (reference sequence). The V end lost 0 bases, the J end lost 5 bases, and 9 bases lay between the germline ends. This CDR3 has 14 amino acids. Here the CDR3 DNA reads TGTGCCAGCAGTTTATCCGGACAAGAAGATACGCAGTATTTT. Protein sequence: CASSLSGQEDTQYF.

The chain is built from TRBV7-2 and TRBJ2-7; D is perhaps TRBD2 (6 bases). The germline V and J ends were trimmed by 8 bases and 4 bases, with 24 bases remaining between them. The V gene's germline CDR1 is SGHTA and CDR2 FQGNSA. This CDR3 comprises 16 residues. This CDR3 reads CASGGDPRRERYEQYF. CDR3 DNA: TGTGCCAGCGGCGGGGACCCGCGGAGGGAGAGGTACGAGCAGTACTTC. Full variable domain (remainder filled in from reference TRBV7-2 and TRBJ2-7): GAGVSQSPSNKVTEKGKDVELRCDPISGHTALYWYRQSLGQGLEFLIYFQGNSAPDKSGLPSDRFSAERTGGSVSTLTIQRTQQEDSAVYLCASGGDPRRERYEQYFGPGTRLTVT.